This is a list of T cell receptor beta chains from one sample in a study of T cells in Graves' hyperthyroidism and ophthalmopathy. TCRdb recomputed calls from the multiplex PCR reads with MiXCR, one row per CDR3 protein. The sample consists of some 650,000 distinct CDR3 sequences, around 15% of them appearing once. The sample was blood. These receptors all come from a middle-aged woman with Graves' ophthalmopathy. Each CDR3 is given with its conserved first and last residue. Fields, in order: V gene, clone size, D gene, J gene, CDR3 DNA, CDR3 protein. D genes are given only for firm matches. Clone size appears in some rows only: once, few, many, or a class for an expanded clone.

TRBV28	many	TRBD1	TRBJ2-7	TGTGCCAGCAGCACCGGGACAGGCCCCCTCGAGCAGTACTTC	CASSTGTGPLEQYF
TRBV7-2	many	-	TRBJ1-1	TGTGCCAGCAGCTTAACTTCTCAGATTATGAACACTGAAGCTTTCTTT	CASSLTSQIMNTEAFF
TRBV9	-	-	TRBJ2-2	TGTGCCAGCAGCACAGCCTCGAACACCGGGGAGCTGTTTTTT	CASSTASNTGELFF
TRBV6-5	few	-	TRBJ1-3	TGTGCCAGCAGTTACTCGGGAGGGGGGCCTGGAAACACCATATATTTT	CASSYSGGGPGNTIYF
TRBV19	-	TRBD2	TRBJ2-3	TGTGCCAGTAGCCGGGGACTAGCATCAGATACGCAGTATTTT	CASSRGLASDTQYF
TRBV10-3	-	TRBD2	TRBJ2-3	TGTGCCATCGGAAAGGGAGCGGGAGGAGATACGCAGTATTTT	CAIGKGAGGDTQYF
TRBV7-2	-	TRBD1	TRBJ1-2	TGTGCCAGCAGCTTGACCGGGACAGGAGTTAACTATGGCTACACCTTC	CASSLTGTGVNYGYTF
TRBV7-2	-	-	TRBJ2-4	TGTGCCAGCAGCCACGGGCAGGAAAACATTCCGTACTTC	CASSHGQENIPYF
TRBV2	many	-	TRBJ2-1	TGTGCCAGCAGTGAAGCGCGGCTACTTAATGAGCAGTTCTTC	CASSEARLLNEQFF
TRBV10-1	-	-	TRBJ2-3	TGCGCCAGCGGAGGGGACTTGAGCACAGATACGCAGTATTTT	CASGGDLSTDTQYF
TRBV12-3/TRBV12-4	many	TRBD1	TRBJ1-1	TGTGCCAGCAGTTTATACGGGACAGGGCAAAACACTGAAGCTTTCTTT	CASSLYGTGQNTEAFF
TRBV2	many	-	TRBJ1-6	TGTGCCAGCAGTGTAGGGGCAGGGTCGTCACCCCTCCACTTT	CASSVGAGSSPLHF
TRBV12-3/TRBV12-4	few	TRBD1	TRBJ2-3	TGTGCCAGCATTCTCGGGACAGGGAAACTTGATACGCAGTATTTT	CASILGTGKLDTQYF
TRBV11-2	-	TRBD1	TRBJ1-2	TGTGCCAGCAGCTTGACAGGGAACGCTGGCTACACCTTC	CASSLTGNAGYTF
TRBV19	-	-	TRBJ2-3	TGTGCCACCCGCCTTTCATCGGCCTCTAGCACAGATACGCAGTATTTT	CATRLSSASSTDTQYF
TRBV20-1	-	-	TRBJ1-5	TGCAGTGCTAAAGTGGGGGGGGATGGCCAGCCCCAGCATTTT	CSAKVGGDGQPQHF
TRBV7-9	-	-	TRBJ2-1	TGTGCCAGCAGCCCCGGGAGTACCGCGAGCCCCTCCTACAATGAGCAGTTCTTC	CASSPGSTASPSYNEQFF
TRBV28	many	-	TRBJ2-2	TGTGCCAGCAGTCCCCGGCAGGCGAACACCGGGGAGCTGTTTTTT	CASSPRQANTGELFF
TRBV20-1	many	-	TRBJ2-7	TGCAGTGCCCGGAGCTACGGCCCCTACGAGCAGTACTTC	CSARSYGPYEQYF
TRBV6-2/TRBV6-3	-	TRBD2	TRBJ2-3	TGTGCCAGCAGGCCCGGGACTATGGGCACAGATACGCAGTATTTT	CASRPGTMGTDTQYF
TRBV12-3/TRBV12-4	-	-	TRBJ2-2	TGTGCCAGCAGTCCCCCGATTCCTCCCTCCGGGGAGCTGTTTTTT	CASSPPIPPSGELFF
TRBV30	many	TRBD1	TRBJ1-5	TGTGCCTGCACAGGGGGCATCAGCAATCAGCCCCAGCATTTT	CACTGGISNQPQHF
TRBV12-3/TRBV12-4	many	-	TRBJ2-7	TGTGCCAGCAGTTTGTTCGCAGGGAGTAGTTACGAGCAGTACTTC	CASSLFAGSSYEQYF
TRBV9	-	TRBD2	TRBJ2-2	TGTGCCAGCAGCGTAGAATGGTCGGGGGGGAACACCGGGGAGCTGTTTTTT	CASSVEWSGGNTGELFF
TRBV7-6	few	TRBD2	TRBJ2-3	TGTGCCAGCAGCTTACTAAAACCTCCCAGCGCCGGACTAGCGGGAGTTGTAGATACGCAGTATTTT	CASSLLKPPSAGLAGVVDTQYF